The 30 T cell receptor beta chains listed next were all sequenced from one sample in a study of post-analysis software for immune sequencing data (dated by TCRdb to the mid-2010s). Results and caveats for the whole study, not just this receptor: Significantly higher frequencies in patients than in controls were found for roughly 5 TRBV segments, including TRBV5-6, TRBV5-1 and TRBV20-1.

Library generation was performed with PCR. Data came from an Illumina HiSeq 2500. To reduce PCR and sequencing biases, unique molecular identifiers were built into the TCR beta cDNA libraries. Starting from the raw public reads, TCRdb applied fastp trimming at Q25, assembled clones with MiXCR and retained in-frame beta chains. Rows are unified per CDR3 protein, each entry keeping the most common DNA and genes. The table for this sample lists 650,000 to 850,000 distinct CDR3 sequences; around 50% of them were counted only once. The ten largest clones add up to roughly 4.4% of the sample. The antigens these receptors bind are not known. Input material: blood. All receptors derive from a girl under 18 with multiple sclerosis.

The chain links TRBV29-1 to TRBJ2-3; D is perhaps TRBD1 (6 bases). CDR3 length: 15 amino acids. Germline V gives CDR1 SQVTM, CDR2 ANQGSEA. V gave up 3 bases and J gave up 8 bases, with 21 bases separating them. CDR3 loop: CSVDGTRLQRGTQYF. The DNA for the CDR3 is TGCAGCGTTGACGGGACAAGGCTTCAACGGGGTACGCAGTATTTT.

V usage is TRBV20-1 and J usage is TRBJ2-1, with 12 bases that match TRBD2. Germline trimming cut 8 bases from V and 7 bases from J; bases unmatched to any gene: 9. CDR1 and CDR2 from the germline V gene are DFQATT and SNEGSKA (reference sequence). The CDR3 length is 14 residues. CDR3 amino acids: CSPRLAGDYNEQFF. In DNA, the CDR3 is TGCAGTCCTCGACTAGCGGGAGATTATAATGAGCAGTTCTTC.

The V and J genes are TRBV10-3 and TRBJ1-2; D perhaps matches TRBD1 (6 bases). V was cut by 4 bases and J by 7 bases, with 10 bases left in between. Germline CDR1 reads ENHRY; CDR2 reads SYGVKD. The CDR3 totals 12 residues. DNA of the CDR3: TGTGCCATCAGTGGAGGGACACTTGGCTACACCTTC. Translated: CAISGGTLGYTF.

CDR3: CASSLGSGPGANEQFF. CDR3 nucleotides: TGCGCCAGCAGCTTGGGGTCGGGACCTGGCGCCAATGAGCAGTTCTTC. This rearrangement joins TRBV5-1 to TRBJ2-1; D possibly uses TRBD1 or TRBD2 (5 bases each). Germline values: CDR1 SGHRS, CDR2 YFSETQ. The CDR3 runs to 16 residues. Trimming removed 0 bases at V and 6 bases at J, with 16 bases between.

The chain joins TRBV4-1 to TRBJ1-5; D remains ambiguous. Trimming took off 0 bases at V and 1 base at J, with 10 bases between the two ends. CDR3 size: 16 residues. In germline, CDR1 is MGHRA, CDR2 YSYEKL. The CDR3 reads CASSQEEETSNQPQHF. The CDR3 coding sequence is TGCGCCAGCAGCCAAGAGGAAGAGACAAGCAATCAGCCCCAGCATTTT.

The chain joins TRBV29-1 to TRBJ2-5; 7 positions match TRBD2. In germline, CDR1 is SQVTM, CDR2 ANQGSEA. This CDR3 is built from 11 residues. V shed 6 bases and J 5 bases; nucleotides not matched to a gene: 3. The chain's CDR3 is CSVNSGETQYF. CDR3 nucleotide sequence: TGCAGCGTCAATAGCGGGGAGACCCAGTACTTC.

This sequence joins TRBV27 and TRBJ1-2; 11 bases align to TRBD1. The CDR3 is made up of 13 amino acids. CDR1 and CDR2 (germline): MNHEY, SMNVEV (reference sequence). V lost 8 bases and J lost 7; bases outside the gene matches: 6. The CDR3 spells CASRTGGMSGYTF. The CDR3, as DNA: TGTGCCAGCCGGACAGGGGGCATGAGTGGCTACACCTTC.

The genes are TRBV5-1 and TRBJ2-1; TRBD2 matches 15 bases. The junction had 16 bases not matched to a gene; V was cut back by 7 bases and J by 5 bases. There are 19 residues in the CDR3. Germline CDR1 and CDR2: SGHRS and YFSETQ. The CDR3 bases are TGCGCCAGCGCTCGGGCGCCGGGACTAGCGGGAGGAAACCACAATGAGCAGTTCTTC. As protein: CASARAPGLAGGNHNEQFF. Full variable domain (remainder filled in from reference TRBV5-1 and TRBJ2-1): KAGVTQTPRYLIKTRGQQVTLSCSPISGHRSVSWYQQTPGQGLQFLFEYFSETQRNKGNFPGRFSGRQFSNSRSEMNVSTLELGDSALYLCASARAPGLAGGNHNEQFFGPGTRLTVL.

This clonotype was seen a few times. This rearrangement joins TRBV5-1 to TRBJ2-3; 7 nucleotides line up with TRBD1. Germline-derived CDR1 and CDR2 are SGHRS and YFSETQ. This CDR3 is 16 amino acids long. Germline trimming cut 0 bases from V and 4 bases from J; bases unmatched to any gene: 8. The CDR3 spells CASSLAIQGSADTQYF. In nucleotides, the CDR3 is TGCGCCAGCAGCTTGGCTATACAGGGGAGCGCAGATACGCAGTATTTT.

The chain combines TRBV5-1 with TRBJ2-6, with D hard to call. V lost 3 bases, J lost 3 bases, and 7 bases lay in between. The CDR3 spans 14 residues. CDR1 is SGHRS and CDR2 is YFSETQ in the germline V gene. The CDR3 nucleotides are TGCGCCAGCAGCTATTATTTTGGGGCCAACGTCCTGACTTTC. It codes for CASSYYFGANVLTF.

The V call is TRBV18, the J call TRBJ2-2; weak D call: TRBD2 (5 bases). V lost 2 bases, J lost 2 bases, and 15 bases lay in between. There are 17 residues in the CDR3. The V gene's germline CDR1 is KGHSH and CDR2 LQKENI. As DNA, the CDR3 is TGTGCCAGCTCACCAATGATGGAGGCGACCAACACCGGGGAGCTGTTTTTT. Translating it yields CASSPMMEATNTGELFF.

The sample holds a few counts of this clonotype. One junction end disagrees with the germline gene, perhaps due to a read error. This chain links TRBV7-9 with TRBJ2-4, with D unresolved. Germline CDR1 reads SEHNR; CDR2 reads FQNEAQ (reference sequence). The CDR3 runs 13 residues. This chain's CDR3 is CASSAVGMGHRDF. In DNA form, the CDR3 reads TGTGCCAGCAGCGCTGTGGGGATGGGTCATCGGGACTTC.

The chain employs TRBV6-1 and TRBJ2-6, with no clear D. The CDR3 covers 17 residues. Germline CDR1 reads MNHNS; CDR2 reads SASEGT. V was trimmed by 0 bases and J by 1 base, leaving 10 bases between them. This chain's CDR3 is CASSEALGWSGANVLTF. CDR3 sequence (DNA): TGTGCCAGCAGTGAAGCTCTGGGCTGGTCTGGGGCCAACGTCCTGACTTTC.

This clonotype was observed a few times. CDR3 nucleotides: TGCAGCGTTGAAGGAGAGGACAGGGACGATGGCTACACCTTC. Encoded protein: CSVEGEDRDDGYTF. The chain couples TRBV29-1 to TRBJ1-2, with TRBD1 identical over 8 bases. In germline, CDR1 is SQVTM, CDR2 ANQGSEA. Unmatched junction bases numbered 7, after V lost 1 base and J lost 6 bases. This CDR3 region has 14 residues.

The count of this clonotype is one. The J gene is TRBJ1-5, the V gene TRBV20-1; D unclear. There are 14 residues in the CDR3. CDR1 is DFQATT, CDR2 SNEGSKA, per germline (reference sequence). Trimming left V 0 bases short and J 4 bases short, with 10 bases between. The CDR3, as DNA: TGCAGTGCTAGAGATCTTGTAGGGAATCAGCCCCAGCATTTT. Translated, it gives CSARDLVGNQPQHF.

This sequence joins TRBV25-1 and TRBJ2-7, with D possibly being TRBD2 (5 bases). The CDR3 has 16 residues. V gave up 1 base and J gave up 2 bases, with 15 bases separating them. Germline assignment: CDR1 MGHDK and CDR2 SYGVNS. This CDR3 is CASSELGERSPYEQYF. The CDR3 DNA reads as TGTGCCAGCAGTGAATTAGGCGAGCGGAGCCCCTACGAGCAGTACTTC.

This clonotype was seen at least ten times. The chain combines TRBV6-1 with TRBJ2-4; perhaps TRBD2 as D (6 bases). Trimming shortened V by 4 bases and J by 0 bases, and 13 bases separated the two germline ends. In germline, CDR1 is MNHNS, CDR2 SASEGT. This CDR3 comprises 16 residues. The CDR3 loop is CASSAIVEGAKNIQYF. The CDR3 DNA follows: TGTGCCAGCAGTGCAATCGTGGAGGGAGCCAAAAACATTCAGTACTTC.

The chain has TRBV10-3 and TRBJ2-1; tentatively, D is TRBD1 or TRBD2 (5 bases each). The CDR3 contains 14 residues. The V gene lost 10 bases and the J gene lost 2 bases, with 15 bases spanning the gap. CDR1 and CDR2 (germline): ENHRY, SYGVKD. CDR3 amino acids: CATYRDLTYNEQFF. CDR3 in DNA: TGTGCCACTTACCGGGACCTAACCTACAATGAGCAGTTCTTC.

The chain combines TRBV15 with TRBJ2-1; tentative D call: TRBD2 (5 bases). The CDR3 totals 15 residues. The germline V and J ends were trimmed by 0 bases and 3 bases, with 9 bases remaining between them. Germline loops: CDR1 LNHNV, CDR2 YYDKDF (reference sequence). CDR3 loop: CATSRDGGSYNEQFF. The CDR3 DNA reads TGTGCCACCAGCAGAGATGGTGGGAGCTACAATGAGCAGTTCTTC.

The chain has TRBV5-1 and TRBJ2-7; D possibly matches TRBD1 or TRBD2 (7 bases each). The germline V gene encodes CDR1 SGHRS and CDR2 YFSETQ. V was cut by 2 bases and J by 5 bases, with 17 bases left in between. The CDR3 is made up of 15 amino acids. CDR3 DNA sequence: TGCGCCAGCAGCTTCCTGACAGGGAGCGGGAACGAGCAGTACTTC. Residues: CASSFLTGSGNEQYF.

Ten or more counts support this clonotype. V usage is TRBV29-1 and J usage is TRBJ2-7; 11 nucleotides line up with TRBD1. Germline V gene lookup returns CDR1 SQVTM and CDR2 ANQGSEA. Trimming cost V 6 bases and J 1 base; bases outside gene matches: 5. CDR3 size: 14 residues. In DNA, the CDR3 is TGCAGCGTCGTTGGGACAGGGGGGTCCTACGAGCAGTACTTC. Its protein product is CSVVGTGGSYEQYF.

The chain recombines TRBV7-3 with TRBJ2-1, with D unclear. Germline values: CDR1 SGHTA, CDR2 FQGTGA. Trimming shortened V by 1 base and J by 4 bases, and 8 bases separated the two germline ends. CDR3 length: 14 amino acids. CDR3 coding DNA: TGTGCCAGCAGCTTAAATATGAGATACAATGAGCAGTTCTTC. Protein product: CASSLNMRYNEQFF.

V and J are TRBV12-3 or TRBV12-4 and TRBJ2-4; 8 nucleotides match TRBD2. Trimming took 5 bases from V and 0 from J; bases not matched to a gene: 9. This CDR3 comprises 17 residues. This CDR3 reads CASSLHGSGGAKNIQYF. The CDR3 region has the DNA TGTGCCAGCAGTCTCCACGGGAGCGGGGGAGCCAAAAACATTCAGTACTTC.

In this sample, this clonotype turned up once. The chain carries TRBV7-2 and TRBJ2-1, with 8 nucleotides matching TRBD1. Per the germline V gene, CDR1 is SGHTA and CDR2 is FQGNSA. The length of the CDR3 is 15 residues. Trimming removed 5 bases from V and 6 bases from J; junction bases left unmatched: 9. The CDR3 DNA is TGTGCCAGCAGCCTAGGGGTGACAGGGGCCAATGAGCAGTTCTTC. This translates into CASSLGVTGANEQFF.

This clonotype has only a few counts. The rearrangement joins TRBV13 to TRBJ2-5; TRBD2 aligns across 8 bases. TRBJ2-7 explains the end of the DNA better; the J call may be wrong. CDR1 is PRHDT, CDR2 FYEKMQ, per germline (reference sequence). This CDR3 region has 15 residues. CDR3 residues: CASSFGAGVGYEQYF. CDR3 coding DNA: TGTGCCAGCAGCTTTGGAGCGGGAGTGGGCTACGAGCAGTACTTC.

The chain carries TRBV7-3 and TRBJ2-2; TRBD2 might be the D (5 bases). CDR1 and CDR2 (germline): SGHTA, FQGTGA. The CDR3 totals 13 residues. Trimming stripped 5 bases from V and 6 bases from J, with 10 bases between. DNA for the CDR3: TGTGCCAGCAGCCCAGGACTTCCCGGGGAGCTGTTTTTT. Protein: CASSPGLPGELFF.

The chain uses TRBV4-1 and TRBJ2-2; 10 bases align to TRBD1. V dropped 4 bases and J dropped 7; count of bases not matched to a gene: 3. The CDR3 runs to 14 residues. Germline V lookup: CDR1 MGHRA, CDR2 YSYEKL. CDR3 sequence: CASSRGQGIGELFF. The CDR3 bases are TGCGCCAGCAGCCGGGGACAGGGGATCGGGGAGCTGTTTTTT.

The chain recombines TRBV12-3 or TRBV12-4 with TRBJ2-3, with 7 nucleotides matching TRBD1. Germline trimming cut 6 bases from V and 5 bases from J; bases unmatched to any gene: 8. The CDR3 consists of 14 residues. DNA for the CDR3: TGTGCCAGCAGGTCAAGACAGGGTGGAGATACGCAGTATTTT. It encodes CASRSRQGGDTQYF.

The chain employs TRBV20-1 and TRBJ1-5, with TRBD1 matching over 7 bases. This CDR3 has 16 residues. Losses at the gene ends were 1 base for V and 2 bases for J; bases not matched to a gene: 8. Germline values: CDR1 DFQATT, CDR2 SNEGSKA (reference sequence). The CDR3 coding sequence is TGCAGTGCTAGAGCCAGAGACAGGGTAGGCAATCAGCCCCAGCATTTT. This codes for CSARARDRVGNQPQHF.

J is TRBJ2-7 and V is TRBV4-1; D ambiguous. Trimming removed 1 base from V and 4 bases from J, with 11 bases in between. The germline CDR1 and CDR2 sequences are MGHRA and YSYEKL. This CDR3 spans 14 amino acids. The CDR3 spells CASSQGADGYEQYF. Written as DNA, the CDR3 is TGCGCCAGCAGCCAAGGAGCCGACGGATACGAGCAGTACTTC.